The source of this T cell receptor (beta chain) is a study of blood T cell repertoires in COVID-19 (TCRdb year 2020). In terms of the full investigation: Collaborator samples came from the United States, Italy and Spain and covered acute and convalescent phases of COVID-19. Where available, HLA class I and class II types were obtained from metadata supplied by the sample provider rather than from assay-based typing. The repertoires were released in a freely available public database meant as a resource for research on the immune response to SARS-CoV-2. The sample metadata nearly always contained a de-identified subject ID, COVID-19 status, age in years and sex. The dataset comprised deeply sampled blood TCRbeta repertoires from subjects exposed to, actively infected with, or recovered from COVID-19. Samples came from the ongoing ImmuneRACE study (first 160 participants) plus 1,254 subjects from 6 global collaborators. The prospective study material was composed of cDNA or gDNA derived from T cells, B-cell-depleted T cells, or PBMCs.

Each collaborating institution followed its own protocols to collect whole blood in K2EDTA tubes. For TCRbeta analysis, collaborators shipped samples in one of three forms: frozen whole blood, isolated PBMCs, or DNA extracted from either of those sample types. The full study reports these points: The quantity of clinical and demographic metadata differed by source and by participant and was supplied without curation.

The immunoSEQ Assay, a bias-controlled multiplex PCR, was used to amplify TCRbeta CDR3 regions from genomic DNA. As for how the authors treated the data: Within the assay, amplification of reference gene primers was used to estimate how many nucleated cells each sample contained. To quantify the absolute abundance of each unique TCRbeta CDR3 rearrangement, sequence reads were collapsed and filtered. Productive Simpson clonality was computed per sample as the square root of Simpson's diversity index over productive rearrangements. TCRdb provides this immuneACCESS table in a form limited to in-frame rearrangements. Some clones are lacking; in checked studies, under half of them reflect an unresolved V gene, and why the rest are absent is not known. D and trimming were read from the DNA, whereas the V and J calls and clone size are those reported in that table. Present in this sample are about 50,000 clones, 83% of which were seen just once. 16% of the sample lies in the top ten.

Turning to this clone: It lacks a known antigen. No base quality values were provided; no much bigger clone lies one nucleotide off.

The CDR3 runs 14 residues from the cysteine to the phenylalanine. Just the 42-base CDR3 DNA is kept, in frame starting at base 1. The CDR1 and CDR2 encoded by the germline V gene are MRHNA and SNTAGT. V and J lose 0 bases and 10 bases, and a span of 13 bases separates them. The receptor was derived from a man aged 40-49 years with acute or convalescent COVID-19. The chain uses TRBV6-4 and TRBJ2-1; TRBD2 is a weak D gene call, 6 bases matching. The sample comprised peripheral blood. The CDR3 is CASSDSSRGGEQFF. DNA sequence: TGTGCCAGCAGTGACTCAAGTAGAGGAGGGGAGCAGTTCTTC.